The T cell receptor beta chain under discussion was sequenced for a study of T-cell memory formation after mild COVID-19. Turning to the study itself: TCR clusters were largely donor specific.

As for this clonotype: The antigen is undetermined.

The CDR3 covers 15 residues. With V trimmed by 6 bases and J by 3 bases, 10 bases remained unmatched. Germline CDR1 reads ENHRY; CDR2 reads SYGVKD. Each CDR3 protein is one row after TCRdb ran MiXCR on the 5' RACE reads. The data hold some 330,000 distinct CDR3 sequences, with over 20% observed a single time. Findings and limits, study-wide: SARS-CoV-2 specificity of second-wave clones peaking day 37 was unconfirmed. There was a balanced CD4/CD8 profile in clones contracting day 15 to 85, and later expanders leaned CD4+.

This sequence joins TRBV10-3 and TRBJ2-7; TRBD2 matches at 8 bases. Sample: PBMCs or a T cell subset sorted from them (not recorded which). The receptor was isolated from an adult woman who had mild COVID-19 (a few samples of this study predate the infection). Cell type and time point are not known. CDR3 amino acids: CAISPIAGTVYEQYF. The CDR3 region has the DNA TGTGCCATCAGCCCAATAGCGGGAACGGTCTACGAGCAGTACTTC.